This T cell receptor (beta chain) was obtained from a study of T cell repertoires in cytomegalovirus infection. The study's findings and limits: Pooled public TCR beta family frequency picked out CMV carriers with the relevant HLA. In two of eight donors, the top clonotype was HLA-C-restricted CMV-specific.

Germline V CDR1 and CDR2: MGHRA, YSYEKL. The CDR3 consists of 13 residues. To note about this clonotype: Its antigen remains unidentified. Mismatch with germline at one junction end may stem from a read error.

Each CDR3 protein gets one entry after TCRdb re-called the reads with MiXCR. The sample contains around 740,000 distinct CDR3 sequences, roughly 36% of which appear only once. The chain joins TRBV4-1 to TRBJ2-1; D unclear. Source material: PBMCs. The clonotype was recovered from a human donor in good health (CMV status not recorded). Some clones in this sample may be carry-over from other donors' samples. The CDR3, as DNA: TGTGCCAGCAGCCAAGAAGTAGACTCAGCCACGTTCTTC. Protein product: CASSQEVDSATFF.